The clone carrying this TCR beta chain showed up many times. What it binds is unknown. These data belong to a study of tumor-infiltrating lymphocytes in primary liver carcinoma. Whole-study context: Among the tumors, stages were T1-T3 N0M0 and sizes roughly 4 to 10 cm. Whole-study results and caveats: Lower overlap was observed for tumor-adjacent and tumor-blood pairs relative to tumor region pairs. Relative to blood, tumors carried a significantly larger fraction of the repertoire in their top 250 clones (p = 0.039).

Germline V gene sequence: CDR1 MDHEN, CDR2 SYDVKM. V was shortened by 5 bases and J by 3 bases, with 13 bases between the two germline ends. The CDR3 has 14 amino acids. TCR beta cDNA was made from 450 to 550 ng total RNA with a constant-region primer. Three nested multiplex PCR rounds of slightly modified ARM-PCR generated TCR beta libraries. Rounds one and two of PCR, each of about 10 cycles, were primed with TRBV1-TRBV30 forward primers and a C-beta reverse primer. TCRdb independently ran MiXCR on the multiplex PCR reads; one entry per CDR3 protein. The table lists about 75,000 distinct CDR3 sequences, roughly two thirds of them singletons. Starting material for RNA and DNA co-extraction consisted of about 17-30 mg of unsorted bulk tissue.

The chain is built from TRBV28 and TRBJ2-5; D possibly uses TRBD1 or TRBD2 (5 bases each). Sequenced material: tumor-adjacent normal liver tissue. The source of this sequence is a man aged 40-50 years with primary liver carcinoma and hepatitis B virus infection. The CDR3 reads CASSPRDLEETQYF. The DNA of the CDR3 is TGTGCCAGCAGTCCACGGGACCTCGAAGAGACCCAGTACTTC.